The present entry profiles one T cell receptor beta chain with its context. No antigen is known for it. These data originate in a study of siplizumab effects on memory and regulatory T cells. Points from the study as a whole: A naive or memory phenotype could not be assigned to roughly 75-95% of the proliferating CD4+ or CD8+ clones. Suppressive function of proliferating Tregs from siplizumab cultures was not confirmed. Contribution to the alloresponse seemed major for naive T cells, which also seemed more diverse than memory cells.

The CDR3 is made up of 15 amino acids. Germline CDR1 LNHNV, CDR2 YYDKDF (reference sequence). V dropped 6 bases and J dropped 2 bases, with 15 bases sitting between them. Assays covered roughly 10^5 TCR templates per sample. The repertoire was sequenced with immunoSEQ multiplex PCR; TCRdb's copy has only in-frame clones and lacks some. The sample shows more than 75,000 clones, over 85% of them seen only once. The TCR sequence derives from a human donor in good health. This chain links TRBV15 with TRBJ2-3; D is possibly TRBD2 (6 bases). The specimen sequenced was CD8+ T cells sorted from blood. CDR3 residues: CATSLGTVNTDTQYF. CDR3 bases: TGTGCCACCAGTCTTGGGACTGTTAACACAGATACGCAGTATTTT.